This T cell receptor beta chain was observed in a study of shared clonotypes between healthy human individuals. Repertoires were generated with immunoSEQ multiplex PCR, while TCRdb's copy carries only in-frame clones and drops some. Of over 1.4 million clones listed, roughly 96% are singletons. Germline loops: CDR1 SQVTM, CDR2 ANQGSEA. The V end was cut by 3 bases, the J end by 7 bases, with 24 bases between. The CDR3 loop spans 16 amino acids. Specimen: naive CD4+ T cells sorted from blood. Stated subset: CD45RA+ positively selected. This clonotype was sampled from a man aged 25 to 40 in good health. This chain joins TRBV29-1 and TRBJ1-2, with TRBD1 as a possible D gene (5 bases). DNA of the CDR3: TGCAGCGTTGACTGGTTTGGCATGGGACTTGCGCTTGGCTACACCTTC. Residues: CSVDWFGMGLALGYTF.